The 30 T cell receptor beta chains presented below share a single source sample, sequenced in a study of blood T cell repertoires in COVID-19. TCRdb's copy holds only in-frame clones and misses some; the assay was immunoSEQ multiplex PCR. This table holds about 270,000 clones, 85% to 95% found once. The specimen sequenced was PBMCs or T cells enriched from blood (not recorded which). The receptor source for this set is a man aged 40-49 years who had been exposed to COVID-19.

This chain joins TRBV9 and TRBJ1-2, with TRBD1 as a possible D gene (5 bases). V gave up 0 bases and J gave up 2 bases, with 8 bases separating them. This CDR3 spans 14 amino acids. CDR1 is SGDLS, CDR2 YYNGEE, per germline. CDR3 nucleotides: TGTGCCAGCAGCGTAGAGGCAGGGAACTATGGCTACACCTTC. Protein: CASSVEAGNYGYTF.

The V and J genes are TRBV18 and TRBJ2-3; possible D gene TRBD2, 5 bases. Trimming took 3 bases from V and 1 from J, leaving 23 bases between them. The CDR3 totals 19 residues. Germline CDR1 reads KGHSH; CDR2 reads LQKENI. CDR3 sequence: CASSPELSGNFWGTDTQYF. The DNA for the CDR3 is TGTGCCAGCTCACCCGAATTGAGCGGAAACTTTTGGGGCACAGATACGCAGTATTTT.

The J gene is TRBJ1-4, the V gene TRBV10-3; D may be TRBD1 (5 bases). Trimming stripped 4 bases from V and 12 bases from J, with 15 bases between. CDR3 length: 13 amino acids. Germline V CDR1 and CDR2: ENHRY, SYGVKD. The CDR3 nucleotides read TGTGCCATCAGTGGGCAGGGTCTTGGAGAACTGTTTTTT. It is translated as CAISGQGLGELFF.

This clone occurred once. The V gene is TRBV5-1, the J gene TRBJ2-7; TRBD2 agrees at 9 bases. The CDR3 sequence is 15 residues long. Germline V gene lookup returns CDR1 SGHRS and CDR2 YFSETQ. After removal of 1 base from V and 5 bases from J, the junction contained 7 bases not matched to a gene. CDR3 in amino acids: CASSLRASGTNEQYF. The CDR3 DNA reads as TGCGCCAGCAGCTTGAGGGCTAGCGGGACAAACGAGCAGTACTTC.

V and J are TRBV9 and TRBJ2-2, with 9 bases identical to TRBD2. Germline CDR1 SGDLS, CDR2 YYNGEE. This CDR3 spans 15 amino acids. J was trimmed by 3 bases and V by 4 bases; bases with no gene match: 4. CDR3 residues: CASSWTSDDTGELFF. The CDR3 DNA follows: TGTGCCAGCAGCTGGACTAGCGATGACACCGGGGAGCTGTTTTTT.

J is TRBJ2-7 and V is TRBV5-4; 7 bases are shared with TRBD2. The ends lost 9 bases at V and 0 bases at J; junction bases unmatched: 9. Per the germline V gene, CDR1 is SGHNT and CDR2 is YYREEE (reference sequence). The CDR3 is 14 amino acids. CDR3 sequence (DNA): TGTGCCACCAAAGTAGCGGGTCCCTCCTACGAGCAGTACTTC. This sequence encodes CATKVAGPSYEQYF. Using reference TRBV5-4 and TRBJ2-7 for the parts outside the CDR3, the full variable domain is ETGVTQSPTHLIKTRGQQVTLRCSSQSGHNTVSWYQQALGQGPQFIFQYYREEENGRGNFPPRFSGLQFPNYSSELNVNALELDDSALYLCATKVAGPSYEQYFGPGTRLTVT.

The J gene is TRBJ1-4, the V gene TRBV5-1; D may be TRBD1 (5 bases). Trimming removed 4 bases from V and 5 bases from J, with 12 bases in between. The germline V gene encodes CDR1 SGHRS and CDR2 YFSETQ. The CDR3 is made up of 14 amino acids. The chain's CDR3 is CASSPSGGNEKLFF. CDR3 sequence (DNA): TGCGCCAGCAGCCCTTCGGGGGGGAATGAAAAACTGTTTTTT. The whole variable domain, remainder taken from reference TRBV5-1 and TRBJ1-4, is KAGVTQTPRYLIKTRGQQVTLSCSPISGHRSVSWYQQTPGQGLQFLFEYFSETQRNKGNFPGRFSGRQFSNSRSEMNVSTLELGDSALYLCASSPSGGNEKLFFGSGTQLSVL.

The chain combines TRBV27 with TRBJ1-1; tentatively, D is TRBD1 (6 bases). V gave up 4 bases and J gave up 1 base, with 10 bases separating them. CDR1 is MNHEY, CDR2 SMNVEV, per germline (reference sequence). The CDR3 runs 14 residues. In DNA, the CDR3 is TGTGCCAGCAGTTCCGTGACAGGGAACACTGAAGCTTTCTTT. Translation: CASSSVTGNTEAFF.

The V call is TRBV28, the J call TRBJ2-1, with 13 nucleotides matching TRBD2. The length of the CDR3 is 16 residues. Germline V gene sequence: CDR1 MDHEN, CDR2 SYDVKM. V dropped 3 bases and J dropped 6; count of bases not matched to a gene: 5. The CDR3 bases are TGTGCCAGCAGTTTGATTGGACTAGCGGGAGCCAATGAGCAGTTCTTC. It encodes CASSLIGLAGANEQFF.

The rearrangement links TRBV5-1 to TRBJ1-2, with D uncertain. The CDR3 is 13 residues long. The V gene's germline CDR1 is SGHRS and CDR2 YFSETQ. Trimming cost V 4 bases and J 0 bases, with 7 bases left between them. The CDR3 sequence is CASSGQANYGYTF. The CDR3, as DNA: TGCGCCAGCAGCGGGCAGGCTAACTATGGCTACACCTTC.

This chain joins TRBV13 and TRBJ1-1; TRBD1 might be the D (5 bases). Germline assignment: CDR1 PRHDT and CDR2 FYEKMQ (reference sequence). The CDR3 has 12 residues. The germline V and J ends were trimmed by 0 bases and 10 bases, with 9 bases remaining between them. The CDR3 coding sequence is TGTGCCAGCAGCTTAGGTGGGGGGAGAGCTTTCTTT. Amino acid sequence: CASSLGGGRAFF.

This chain links TRBV5-4 with TRBJ1-6, with 7 bases that match TRBD1. With 4 bases clipped from V and 6 bases from J, the junction kept 7 bases outside the gene matches. In germline, CDR1 is SGHNT, CDR2 YYREEE (reference sequence). This CDR3 region has 15 residues. The CDR3 coding sequence is TGTGCCAGCAGCCTCAACCGACAGGGTAATTCACCCCTCCACTTT. It translates to CASSLNRQGNSPLHF.

Details on this clone: One junction end does not reproduce the germline sequence, and a read error may be involved. The chain couples TRBV27 to TRBJ2-6; TRBD2 is a possible D gene (5 bases). Germline values: CDR1 MNHEY, CDR2 SMNVEV (reference sequence). This CDR3 contains 16 residues. The CDR3 region has the DNA TGTGCCGGCAGCACGAGTGGGAGCTCTGGGGCCAACGTCCTGACTTTC. This encodes CAGSTSGSSGANVLTF.

The gene calls are TRBV28 and TRBJ1-2; 8 bases agree with TRBD1. This CDR3 is built from 12 residues. Trimming at V came to 7 bases and at J to 7 bases, leaving 5 bases not matched to a gene. Germline V gives CDR1 MDHEN, CDR2 SYDVKM. CDR3 protein: CASTVRGRGYTF. The DNA of the CDR3 is TGTGCCAGCACTGTCAGGGGGCGTGGCTACACCTTC.

V and J are TRBV29-1 and TRBJ2-2, with 8 bases that match TRBD2. V shed 4 bases and J 2 bases; nucleotides not matched to a gene: 15. Per germline, CDR1 SQVTM and CDR2 ANQGSEA. This CDR3 is 18 amino acids long. Here the CDR3 reads CSVVGTRERGLNTGELFF. For the CDR3, the DNA is TGCAGCGTTGTAGGTACGAGAGAGCGGGGGCTAAACACCGGGGAGCTGTTTTTT.

The chain employs TRBV3-1 (or the pseudogene TRBV3-2) and TRBJ2-2, with a weak D call TRBD1 (5 bases). Trimming removed 3 bases at V and 4 bases at J, with 15 bases between. The germline gives CDR1 LGHDT, CDR2 YNNKEL (reference sequence). This CDR3 comprises 16 residues. The DNA of the CDR3 is TGTGCCAGCAGCCACCAGGGAACCCTAGGCACCGGGGAGCTGTTTTTT. Protein product: CASSHQGTLGTGELFF.

The CDR3 here is CASGLVLQVDGYTF. The CDR3 bases are TGTGCTAGTGGTTTGGTACTGCAGGTGGATGGCTACACCTTC. The V call is TRBV12-5, the J call TRBJ1-2; D gene unclear. Looked up from germline, CDR1 is LGHNT and CDR2 is FRNRAP. Between the trimmed V and J ends, which lost 0 bases and 6 bases, there was a span of 11 bases. CDR3 length equals 14 residues.

The CDR3 bases are TGTGCCAGCAGGTTCGGTTACGAGCAGTACTTC. Its protein is CASRFGYEQYF. V usage is TRBV28 and J usage is TRBJ2-7; D remains unclear. V shed 6 bases and J shed 4 bases, with 7 bases lying between them. Germline CDR1 MDHEN, CDR2 SYDVKM. The CDR3 runs 11 residues.

The rearrangement joins TRBV12-3 or TRBV12-4 to TRBJ2-7; perhaps TRBD1 as D (5 bases). Between the trimmed V and J ends, which lost 5 bases and 7 bases, there was a span of 12 bases. The CDR3 has 12 amino acids. The CDR3 coding sequence is TGTGCCAGCAGTCCTGGGCAGGGTGAGCAGTACTTC. Translated, it gives CASSPGQGEQYF.

This chain uses TRBV5-1 with TRBJ1-2, with TRBD1 as a possible D gene (6 bases). The CDR3 has 15 amino acids. The V and J ends lost 1 base and 7 bases respectively, with 17 bases between them. Germline CDR1 reads SGHRS; CDR2 reads YFSETQ. Here the CDR3 reads CASSLTPTDSSGYTF. The CDR3 nucleotides are TGCGCCAGCAGCTTGACGCCTACGGACAGCTCTGGCTACACCTTC.

This chain joins TRBV19 and TRBJ2-5; 8 bases are a match to TRBD2. Per the germline V gene, CDR1 is LNHDA and CDR2 is SQIVND (reference sequence). The trim removed 3 bases at V and 3 bases at J, leaving 9 bases unmatched. There are 16 residues in the CDR3. CDR3 residues: CASSIGLADTKETQYF. CDR3 coding DNA: TGTGCCAGTAGTATCGGACTAGCAGATACTAAAGAGACCCAGTACTTC.

The chain recombines TRBV7-2 with TRBJ1-3; no clear D. The CDR3 is 16 residues long. With 1 base removed from V and 0 bases from J, the gap between germline ends came to 10 bases. Germline V gene data show CDR1 as SGHTA and CDR2 as FQGNSA. Here the CDR3 DNA reads TGTGCCAGCAGCTTAGTGGGCGAGATCTCTGGAAACACCATATATTTT. Translating it yields CASSLVGEISGNTIYF.

The chain uses TRBV29-1 and TRBJ2-2; 10 bases match TRBD1. The CDR3 contains 13 residues. Trimming took 4 bases from V and 6 from J; bases not matched to a gene: 2. Germline loops: CDR1 SQVTM, CDR2 ANQGSEA. CDR3 bases: TGCAGCGTTGGGGGACAGGGGCCCGGGGAGCTGTTTTTT. Protein sequence: CSVGGQGPGELFF.

This CDR3 reads CASSLAGTLGELFF. In nucleotides, the CDR3 is TGCGCCAGCAGCTTGGCCGGTACCCTCGGGGAGCTGTTTTTT. The chain employs TRBV5-1 and TRBJ2-2; D remains unclear. The CDR3 covers 14 residues. Germline-derived CDR1 and CDR2 are SGHRS and YFSETQ. Trimming stripped 0 bases from V and 7 bases from J, with 10 bases between.

This sequence joins TRBV12-3 or TRBV12-4 and TRBJ1-1, with D perhaps matching TRBD1 (6 bases). V lost 4 bases and J 8 bases, leaving 14 bases between the germline ends. CDR3 length: 13 amino acids. The CDR3 region is CASSYRVQQEAFF. The DNA of the CDR3 is TGTGCCAGCAGTTACAGGGTGCAGCAAGAAGCTTTCTTT.

This clone has a single count. The chain couples TRBV11-2 to TRBJ2-3, with 12 bases matching TRBD2. This CDR3 contains 16 residues. With 1 base clipped from V and 1 base from J, the junction kept 0 bases outside the gene matches. Germline CDR1 SGHAT, CDR2 FQNNGV. The CDR3 sequence: CASSLGTSGGTDTQYF. The CDR3 bases are TGTGCCAGCAGCTTAGGGACTAGCGGGGGCACAGATACGCAGTATTTT.

This clone has only a few counts. This sequence joins TRBV5-1 and TRBJ2-1, with D uncertain. V was clipped by 0 bases and J by 13 bases, with 11 bases between them. This CDR3 region has 12 residues. Germline CDR1 SGHRS, CDR2 YFSETQ. The CDR3 loop reads CASSLESVNQFF. The CDR3 DNA follows: TGCGCCAGCAGCTTGGAATCAGTAAATCAGTTCTTC.

The sample holds one count of this clone. The chain employs TRBV15 and TRBJ2-2; 8 positions match TRBD1. The CDR3 is 17 amino acids. Trimming took 3 bases from V and 4 from J; bases not matched to a gene: 10. Looked up from germline, CDR1 is LNHNV and CDR2 is YYDKDF (reference sequence). In DNA form, the CDR3 reads TGTGCCACCAGCAGGGGAAGCGGCAGGGGGCCCACCGGGGAGCTGTTTTTT. Translated: CATSRGSGRGPTGELFF.

This clone was detected only once. This rearrangement joins TRBV28 to TRBJ2-4; TRBD1 agrees at 8 bases. The V segment lost 7 bases and the J segment 8 bases; nucleotides outside the gene matches: 13. This CDR3 contains 15 residues. Germline assignment: CDR1 MDHEN and CDR2 SYDVKM. CDR3 region: CASTRTGQRSDIQYF. CDR3 nucleotides: TGTGCCAGCACCCGGACAGGGCAGCGGAGTGACATTCAGTACTTC.

J is TRBJ2-7 and V is TRBV30, with 7 bases aligning to TRBD2. With V trimmed by 0 bases and J by 2 bases, 7 bases remained unmatched. CDR1 GTSNPN and CDR2 SVGIG come from the germline V gene (reference sequence). CDR3 length: 15 residues. The CDR3 bases are TGTGCCTGGAGTGTGGCGCGGGAGTATACCTACGAGCAGTACTTC. Protein product: CAWSVAREYTYEQYF.